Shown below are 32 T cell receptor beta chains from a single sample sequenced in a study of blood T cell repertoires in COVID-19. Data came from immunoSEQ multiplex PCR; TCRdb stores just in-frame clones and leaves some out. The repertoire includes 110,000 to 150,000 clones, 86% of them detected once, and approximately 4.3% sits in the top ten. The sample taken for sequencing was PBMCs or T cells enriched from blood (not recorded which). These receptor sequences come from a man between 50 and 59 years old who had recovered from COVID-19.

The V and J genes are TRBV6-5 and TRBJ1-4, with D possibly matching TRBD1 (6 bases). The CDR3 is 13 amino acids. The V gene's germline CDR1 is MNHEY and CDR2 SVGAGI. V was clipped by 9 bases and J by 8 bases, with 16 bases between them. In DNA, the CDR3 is TGTGCCAGTCGACGGGACACTTCCGAAAAACTGTTTTTT. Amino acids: CASRRDTSEKLFF.

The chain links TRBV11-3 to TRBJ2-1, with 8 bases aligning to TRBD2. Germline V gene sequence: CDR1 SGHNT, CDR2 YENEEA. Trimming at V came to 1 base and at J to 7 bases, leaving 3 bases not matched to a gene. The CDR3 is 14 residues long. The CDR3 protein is CASSLAGGMNEQFF. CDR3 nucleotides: TGTGCCAGCAGCTTAGCGGGAGGGATGAATGAGCAGTTCTTC.

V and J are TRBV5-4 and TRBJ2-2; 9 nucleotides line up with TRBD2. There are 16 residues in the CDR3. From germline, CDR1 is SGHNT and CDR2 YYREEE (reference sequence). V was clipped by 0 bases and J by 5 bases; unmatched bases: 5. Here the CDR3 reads CASSLVSGSRTGELFF. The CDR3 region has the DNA TGTGCCAGCAGCTTGGTTAGCGGGAGCCGAACCGGGGAGCTGTTTTTT.

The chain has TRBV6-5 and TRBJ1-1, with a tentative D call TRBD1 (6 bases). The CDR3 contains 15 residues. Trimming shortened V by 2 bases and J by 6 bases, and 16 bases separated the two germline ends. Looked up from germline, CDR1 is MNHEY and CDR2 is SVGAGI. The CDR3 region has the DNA TGTGCCAGCAGTTACGCAGGACAGTACGTCGCTGAAGCTTTCTTT. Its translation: CASSYAGQYVAEAFF.

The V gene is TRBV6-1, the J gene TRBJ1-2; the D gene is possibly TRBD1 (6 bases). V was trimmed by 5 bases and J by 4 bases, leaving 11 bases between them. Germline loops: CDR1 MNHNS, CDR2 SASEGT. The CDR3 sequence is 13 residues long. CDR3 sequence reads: CASSTRGFYGYTF. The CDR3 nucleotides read TGTGCCAGCAGTACAAGGGGGTTCTATGGCTACACCTTC.

The CDR3 DNA reads TGTGCCAGCAGCCACAGGGGAATCTACGAGCAGTACTTC. This codes for CASSHRGIYEQYF. The chain links TRBV3-1 (or the pseudogene TRBV3-2) to TRBJ2-7; tentatively, D is TRBD1 (6 bases). CDR1 and CDR2 (germline): LGHDT, YNNKEL (reference sequence). V was clipped by 3 bases and J by 3 bases, with 9 bases between them. The CDR3 is 13 amino acids.

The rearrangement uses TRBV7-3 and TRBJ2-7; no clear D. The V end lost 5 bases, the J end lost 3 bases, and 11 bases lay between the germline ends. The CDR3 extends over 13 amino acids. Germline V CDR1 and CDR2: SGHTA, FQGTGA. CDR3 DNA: TGTGCCAGCAGCAACGCGCCGCACTACGAGCAGTACTTC. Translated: CASSNAPHYEQYF.

The CDR3 DNA sequence: TGTGCCACCAGCAGAGGACAGGCAGCAAATCAGCCCCAGCATTTT. It translates to CATSRGQAANQPQHF. This sequence joins TRBV15 and TRBJ1-5, with a tentative D call TRBD1 (6 bases). Trimming removed 1 base from V and 4 bases from J, with 11 bases in between. Per germline, CDR1 LNHNV and CDR2 YYDKDF (reference sequence). The CDR3 contains 15 residues.

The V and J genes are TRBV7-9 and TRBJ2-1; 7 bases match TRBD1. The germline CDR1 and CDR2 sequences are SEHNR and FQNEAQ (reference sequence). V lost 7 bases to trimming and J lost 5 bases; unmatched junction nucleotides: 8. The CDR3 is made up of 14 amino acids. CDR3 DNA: TGTGCCAGCAAGTGGACAGGAGGAAACAATGAGCAGTTCTTC. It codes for CASKWTGGNNEQFF. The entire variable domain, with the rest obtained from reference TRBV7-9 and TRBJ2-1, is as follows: DTGVSQNPRHKITKRGQNVTFRCDPISEHNRLYWYRQTLGQGPEFLTYFQNEAQLEKSRLLSDRFSAERPKGSFSTLEIQRTEQGDSAMYLCASKWTGGNNEQFFGPGTRLTVL.

The CDR3 sequence: CASSYSARGQYSPLHF. In nucleotides, the CDR3 is TGTGCCAGCAGTTACTCCGCTAGGGGCCAGTATTCACCCCTCCACTTT. V and J are TRBV6-2 or TRBV6-3 and TRBJ1-6; perhaps TRBD1 as D (5 bases). CDR3 length: 16 residues. Germline loops: CDR1 MNHEY, CDR2 SVGEGT. Trimming removed 0 bases from V and 8 bases from J, with 14 bases in between.

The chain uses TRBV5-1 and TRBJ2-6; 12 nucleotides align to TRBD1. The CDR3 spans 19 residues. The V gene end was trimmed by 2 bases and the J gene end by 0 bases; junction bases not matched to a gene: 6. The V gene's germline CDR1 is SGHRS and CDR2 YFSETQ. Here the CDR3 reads CASSLGTGGLSSGANVLTF. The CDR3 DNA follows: TGCGCCAGCAGCTTAGGGACAGGGGGCTTAAGCTCTGGGGCCAACGTCCTGACTTTC.

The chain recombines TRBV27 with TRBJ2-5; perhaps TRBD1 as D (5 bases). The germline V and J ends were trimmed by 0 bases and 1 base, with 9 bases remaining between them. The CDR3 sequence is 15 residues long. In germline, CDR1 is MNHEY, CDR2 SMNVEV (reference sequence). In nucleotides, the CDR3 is TGTGCCAGCAGTTTATCCAGGGCTGTCCAAGAGACCCAGTACTTC. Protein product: CASSLSRAVQETQYF.

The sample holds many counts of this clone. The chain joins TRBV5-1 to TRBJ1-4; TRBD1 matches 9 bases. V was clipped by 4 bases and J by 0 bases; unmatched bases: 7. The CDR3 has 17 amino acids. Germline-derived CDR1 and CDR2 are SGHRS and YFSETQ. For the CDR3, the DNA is TGCGCCAGCAGCCCCGGGACAGGGTTGACAACTAATGAAAAACTGTTTTTT. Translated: CASSPGTGLTTNEKLFF.

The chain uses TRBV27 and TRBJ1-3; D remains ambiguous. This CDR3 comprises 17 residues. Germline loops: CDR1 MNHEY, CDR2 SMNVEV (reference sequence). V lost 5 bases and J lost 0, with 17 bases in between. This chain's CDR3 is CASSPRIGEISGNTIYF. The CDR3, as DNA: TGTGCCAGCAGTCCTCGAATAGGAGAGATCTCTGGAAACACCATATATTTT.

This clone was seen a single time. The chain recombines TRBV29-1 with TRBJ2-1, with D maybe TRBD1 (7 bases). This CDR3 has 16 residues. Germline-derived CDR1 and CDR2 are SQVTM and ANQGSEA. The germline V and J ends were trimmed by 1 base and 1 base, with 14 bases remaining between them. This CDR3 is CSVEVGGGESYNEQFF. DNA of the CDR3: TGCAGCGTTGAAGTCGGAGGGGGCGAGTCCTACAATGAGCAGTTCTTC.

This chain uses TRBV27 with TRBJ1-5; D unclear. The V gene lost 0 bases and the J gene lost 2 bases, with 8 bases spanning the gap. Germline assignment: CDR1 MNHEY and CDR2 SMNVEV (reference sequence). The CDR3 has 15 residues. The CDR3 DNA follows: TGTGCCAGCAGTTTATCGAGGTTCGGCAATCAGCCCCAGCATTTT. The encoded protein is CASSLSRFGNQPQHF.

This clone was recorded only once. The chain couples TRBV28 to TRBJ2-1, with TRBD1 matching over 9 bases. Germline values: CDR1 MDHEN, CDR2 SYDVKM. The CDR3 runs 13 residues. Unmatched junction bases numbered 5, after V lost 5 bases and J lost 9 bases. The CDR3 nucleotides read TGTGCCAGCAGTCTGGGGACAGGGTTTGAGCAGTTCTTC. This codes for CASSLGTGFEQFF.

CDR3 sequence reads: CASSSTGRRNIQYF. CDR3 in DNA: TGTGCCAGCAGCTCTACAGGGCGCAGAAACATTCAGTACTTC. The genes are TRBV7-2 and TRBJ2-4, with a possible D match to TRBD1 (6 bases). The germline CDR1 and CDR2 sequences are SGHTA and FQGNSA. V was shortened by 4 bases and J by 6 bases, with 13 bases between the two germline ends. The CDR3 totals 14 residues.

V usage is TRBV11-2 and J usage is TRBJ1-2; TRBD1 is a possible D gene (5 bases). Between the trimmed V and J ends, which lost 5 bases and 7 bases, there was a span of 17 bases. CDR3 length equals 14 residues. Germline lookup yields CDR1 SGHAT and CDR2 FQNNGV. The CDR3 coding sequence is TGTGCCAGCAGCCACTGGGGGAGGGCCTCTGGCTACACCTTC. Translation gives CASSHWGRASGYTF.

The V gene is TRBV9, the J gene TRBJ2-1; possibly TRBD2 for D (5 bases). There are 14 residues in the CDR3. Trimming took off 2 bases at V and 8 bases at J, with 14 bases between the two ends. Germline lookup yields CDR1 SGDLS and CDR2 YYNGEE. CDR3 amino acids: CASSVETMPHEQFF. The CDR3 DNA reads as TGTGCCAGCAGCGTGGAGACTATGCCACATGAGCAGTTCTTC.

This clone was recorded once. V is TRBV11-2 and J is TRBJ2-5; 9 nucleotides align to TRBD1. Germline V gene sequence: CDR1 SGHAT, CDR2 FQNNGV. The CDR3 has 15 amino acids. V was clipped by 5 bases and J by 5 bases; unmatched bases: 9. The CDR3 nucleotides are TGTGCCAGCAGCGGGCAACAGGGGGCTCGGGAGACCCAGTACTTC. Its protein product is CASSGQQGARETQYF.

CDR3 region: CASRGTGPSRPQHF. CDR3 coding DNA: TGTGCCAGTAGGGGGACTGGTCCTTCGCGGCCCCAGCATTTT. The chain joins TRBV19 to TRBJ1-5; D might be TRBD1 (5 bases). V lost 6 bases, J lost 9 bases, and 18 bases lay in between. Germline CDR1 and CDR2: LNHDA and SQIVND (reference sequence). The CDR3 runs to 14 residues.

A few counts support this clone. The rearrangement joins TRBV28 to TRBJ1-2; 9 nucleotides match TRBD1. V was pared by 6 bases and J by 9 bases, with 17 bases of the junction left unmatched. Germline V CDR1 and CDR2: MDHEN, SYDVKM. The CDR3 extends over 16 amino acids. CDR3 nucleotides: TGTGCCAGCAGGCCACAGGGGGCGGATTTTGTTGGGCGCTACACCTTC. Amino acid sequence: CASRPQGADFVGRYTF.

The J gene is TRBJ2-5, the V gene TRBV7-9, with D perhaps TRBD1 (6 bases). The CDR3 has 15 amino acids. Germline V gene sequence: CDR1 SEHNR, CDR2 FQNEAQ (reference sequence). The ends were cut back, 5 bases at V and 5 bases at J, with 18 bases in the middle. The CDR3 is CASSPQTTGKETQYF. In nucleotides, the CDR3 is TGTGCCAGCAGCCCACAAACCACAGGGAAGGAGACCCAGTACTTC.

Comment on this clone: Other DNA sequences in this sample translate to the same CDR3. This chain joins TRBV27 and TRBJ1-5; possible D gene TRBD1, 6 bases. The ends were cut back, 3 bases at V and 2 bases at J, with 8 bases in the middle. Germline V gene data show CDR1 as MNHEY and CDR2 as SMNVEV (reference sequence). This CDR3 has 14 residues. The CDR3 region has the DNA TGTGCCAGCAGTTTTGCAGGGGGCAATCAGCCCCAGCATTTT. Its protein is CASSFAGGNQPQHF.

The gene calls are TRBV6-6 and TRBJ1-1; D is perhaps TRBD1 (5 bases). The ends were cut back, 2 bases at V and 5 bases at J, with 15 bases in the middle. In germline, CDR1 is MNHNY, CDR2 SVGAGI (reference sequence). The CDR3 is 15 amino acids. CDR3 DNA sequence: TGTGCCAGCAGTTACGGTCAGGGAAAAAGGACTGAAGCTTTCTTT. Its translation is CASSYGQGKRTEAFF.

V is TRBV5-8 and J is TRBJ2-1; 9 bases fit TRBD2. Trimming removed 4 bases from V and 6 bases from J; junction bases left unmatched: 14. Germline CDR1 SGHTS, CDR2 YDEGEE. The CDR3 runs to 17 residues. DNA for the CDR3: TGTGCCAGCAGCGTTACTACGACTAGCGGACCACGCAATGAGCAGTTCTTC. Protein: CASSVTTTSGPRNEQFF.

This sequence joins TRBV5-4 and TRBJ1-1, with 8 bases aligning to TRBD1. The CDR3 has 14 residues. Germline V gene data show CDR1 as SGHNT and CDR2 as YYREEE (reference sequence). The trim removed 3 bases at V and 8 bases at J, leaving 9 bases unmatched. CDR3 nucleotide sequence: TGTGCCAGCAGCTCGACACACCGGGACAGGGAAGCTTTCTTT. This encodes CASSSTHRDREAFF. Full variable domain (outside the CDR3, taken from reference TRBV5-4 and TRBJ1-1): ETGVTQSPTHLIKTRGQQVTLRCSSQSGHNTVSWYQQALGQGPQFIFQYYREEENGRGNFPPRFSGLQFPNYSSELNVNALELDDSALYLCASSSTHRDREAFFGQGTRLTVV.

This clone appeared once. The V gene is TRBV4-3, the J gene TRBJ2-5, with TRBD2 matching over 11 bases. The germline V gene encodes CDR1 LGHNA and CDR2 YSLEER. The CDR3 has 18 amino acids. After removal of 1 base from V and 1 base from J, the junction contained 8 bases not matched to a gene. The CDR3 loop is CASSQATLAGGFQETQYF. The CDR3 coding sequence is TGCGCCAGCAGCCAAGCCACTCTAGCGGGAGGATTCCAAGAGACCCAGTACTTC.

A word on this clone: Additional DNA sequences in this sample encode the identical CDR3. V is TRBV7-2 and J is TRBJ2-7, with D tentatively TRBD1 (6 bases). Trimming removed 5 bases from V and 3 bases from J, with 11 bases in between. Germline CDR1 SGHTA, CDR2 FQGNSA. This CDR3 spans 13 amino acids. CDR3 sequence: CASSPRTDYEQYV. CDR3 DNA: TGTGCCAGCAGCCCGCGGACAGACTACGAGCAGTACGTC.

The CDR3 loop is CASSPRVGTATNEKLFF. In DNA form, the CDR3 reads TGCGCCAGCAGCCCCCGGGTAGGGACTGCAACTAATGAAAAACTGTTTTTT. The chain has TRBV4-3 and TRBJ1-4; D perhaps matches TRBD1 (5 bases). The germline V gene has CDR1 LGHNA and CDR2 YSLEER. There are 17 residues in the CDR3. Trimming shortened V by 4 bases and J by 0 bases, and 15 bases separated the two germline ends.

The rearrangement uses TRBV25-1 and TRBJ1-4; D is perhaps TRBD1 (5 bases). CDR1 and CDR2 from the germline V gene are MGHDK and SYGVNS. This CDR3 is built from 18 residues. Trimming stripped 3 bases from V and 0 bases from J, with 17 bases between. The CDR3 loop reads CASSEPTGYRPTNEKLFF. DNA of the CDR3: TGTGCCAGCAGTGAGCCCACAGGCTATCGACCAACTAATGAAAAACTGTTTTTT.